The source of this TCR beta chain is a study of cytomegalovirus exposure and HLA in healthy donors. In the study overall: The roughly 100 million unique TCR beta sequences, from 150 million to 200 million T cells, were found by an earlier analysis. Within the Caucasian-associated ancestry cluster were about 81% of the approximately 400 genotyped donors. Findings and caveats of the study: The only immune exposure information that was available was CMV serostatus. Follow-up analysis found HLA locus-dependent TCR association rates, highest for DRB1 and lowest for HLA-C.

A note on this clone: Its antigen is not known.

CDR3 size: 16 residues. CDR1 is SGDLS and CDR2 is YYNGEE in the germline V gene. V lost 4 bases and J lost 4; bases outside the gene matches: 5. The PCR used 60 Vbeta and 13 Jbeta primers. Libraries were prepared by immunoSEQ multiplex PCR; TCRdb keeps only in-frame clonotypes and omits some of them. This sample's table reports fewer than 100,000 clones. Sequencing input: PBMCs. This sequence joins TRBV9 and TRBJ2-3, with 14 nucleotides matching TRBD2. The clonotype comes from a man aged 45-65 years in good health and CMV-seronegative. CDR3 DNA sequence: TGTGCCAGCAGCCCTCCGGGACTAGCGGGGGCAGATACGCAGTATTTT. This encodes CASSPPGLAGADTQYF.